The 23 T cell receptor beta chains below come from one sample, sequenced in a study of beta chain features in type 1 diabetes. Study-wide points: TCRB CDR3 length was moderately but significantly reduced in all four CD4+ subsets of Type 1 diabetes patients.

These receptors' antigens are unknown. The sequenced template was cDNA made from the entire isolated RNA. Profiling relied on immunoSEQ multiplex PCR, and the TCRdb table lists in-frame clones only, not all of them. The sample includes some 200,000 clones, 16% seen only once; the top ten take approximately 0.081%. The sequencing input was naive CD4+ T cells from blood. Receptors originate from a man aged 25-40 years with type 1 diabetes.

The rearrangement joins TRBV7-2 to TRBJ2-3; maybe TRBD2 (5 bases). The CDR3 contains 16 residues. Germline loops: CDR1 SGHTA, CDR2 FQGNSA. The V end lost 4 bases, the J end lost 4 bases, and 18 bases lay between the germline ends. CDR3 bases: TGTGCCAGCAGCTCTAGGACTCGTGGGAACGCAGATACGCAGTATTTT. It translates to CASSSRTRGNADTQYF.

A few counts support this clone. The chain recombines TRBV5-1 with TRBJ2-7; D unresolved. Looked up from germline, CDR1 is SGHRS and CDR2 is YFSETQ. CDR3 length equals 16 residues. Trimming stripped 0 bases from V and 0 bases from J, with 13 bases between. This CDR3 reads CASSLGASGYSYEQYF. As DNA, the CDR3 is TGCGCCAGCAGCTTGGGGGCCAGTGGATACTCCTACGAGCAGTACTTC.

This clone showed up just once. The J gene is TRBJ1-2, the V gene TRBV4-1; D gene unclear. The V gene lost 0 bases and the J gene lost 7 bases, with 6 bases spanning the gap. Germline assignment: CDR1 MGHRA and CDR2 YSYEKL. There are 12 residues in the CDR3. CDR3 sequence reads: CASSQEAGGYTF. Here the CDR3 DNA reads TGCGCCAGCAGCCAAGAGGCAGGTGGCTACACCTTC.

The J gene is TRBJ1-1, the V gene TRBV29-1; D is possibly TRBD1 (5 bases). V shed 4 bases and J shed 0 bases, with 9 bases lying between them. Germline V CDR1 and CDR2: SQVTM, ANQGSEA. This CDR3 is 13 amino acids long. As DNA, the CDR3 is TGCAGCGTTGTTGGACAAATGAACACTGAAGCTTTCTTT. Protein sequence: CSVVGQMNTEAFF.

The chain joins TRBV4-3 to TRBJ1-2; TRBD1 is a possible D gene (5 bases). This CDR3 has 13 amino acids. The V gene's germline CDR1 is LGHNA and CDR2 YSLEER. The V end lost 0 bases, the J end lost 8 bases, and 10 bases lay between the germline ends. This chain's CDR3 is CASSQEGAGGYTF. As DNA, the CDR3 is TGCGCCAGCAGCCAAGAGGGCGCAGGGGGCTACACCTTC.

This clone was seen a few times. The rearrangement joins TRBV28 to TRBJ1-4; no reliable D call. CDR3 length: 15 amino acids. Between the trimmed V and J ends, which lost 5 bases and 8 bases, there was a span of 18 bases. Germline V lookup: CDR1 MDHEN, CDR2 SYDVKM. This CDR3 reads CASSRVRKAGEKLFF. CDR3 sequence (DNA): TGTGCCAGCAGTCGTGTCCGGAAGGCTGGGGAAAAACTGTTTTTT.

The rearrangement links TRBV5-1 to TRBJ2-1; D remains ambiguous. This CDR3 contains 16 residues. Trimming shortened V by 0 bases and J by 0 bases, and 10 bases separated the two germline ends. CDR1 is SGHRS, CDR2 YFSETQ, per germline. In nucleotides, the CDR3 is TGCGCCAGCAGCTTGGCGCCGGTTTTCTCCTACAATGAGCAGTTCTTC. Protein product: CASSLAPVFSYNEQFF. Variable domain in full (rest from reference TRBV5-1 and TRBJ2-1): KAGVTQTPRYLIKTRGQQVTLSCSPISGHRSVSWYQQTPGQGLQFLFEYFSETQRNKGNFPGRFSGRQFSNSRSEMNVSTLELGDSALYLCASSLAPVFSYNEQFFGPGTRLTVL.

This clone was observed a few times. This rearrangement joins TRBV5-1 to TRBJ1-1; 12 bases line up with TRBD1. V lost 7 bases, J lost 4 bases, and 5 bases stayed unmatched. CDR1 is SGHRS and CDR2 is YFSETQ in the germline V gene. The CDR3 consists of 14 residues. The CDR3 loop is CASGDRGPSTEAFF. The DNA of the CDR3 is TGCGCCAGCGGGGACAGGGGGCCGAGCACTGAAGCTTTCTTT.

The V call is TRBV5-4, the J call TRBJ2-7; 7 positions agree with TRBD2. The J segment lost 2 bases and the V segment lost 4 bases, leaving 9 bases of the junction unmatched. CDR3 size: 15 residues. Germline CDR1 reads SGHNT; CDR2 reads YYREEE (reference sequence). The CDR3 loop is CASSPGLDFAYEQYF. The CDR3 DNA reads TGTGCCAGCAGCCCAGGACTAGATTTTGCCTACGAGCAGTACTTC.

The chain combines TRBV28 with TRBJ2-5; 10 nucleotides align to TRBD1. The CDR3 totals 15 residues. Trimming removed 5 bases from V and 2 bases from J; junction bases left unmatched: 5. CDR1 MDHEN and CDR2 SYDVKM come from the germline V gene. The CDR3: CASSAGQGSQETQYF. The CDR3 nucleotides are TGTGCCAGCAGTGCGGGACAGGGGTCACAAGAGACCCAGTACTTC.

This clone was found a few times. The CDR3 DNA reads TGTGCCAGCAGCCTCAGTGGGGGACACGAGCAGTACTTC. The encoded protein is CASSLSGGHEQYF. This chain uses TRBV7-9 with TRBJ2-7; D may correspond to TRBD1 or TRBD2 (5 bases each). Germline V gene sequence: CDR1 SEHNR, CDR2 FQNEAQ (reference sequence). V was shortened by 5 bases and J by 5 bases, with 13 bases between the two germline ends. CDR3 length: 13 residues.

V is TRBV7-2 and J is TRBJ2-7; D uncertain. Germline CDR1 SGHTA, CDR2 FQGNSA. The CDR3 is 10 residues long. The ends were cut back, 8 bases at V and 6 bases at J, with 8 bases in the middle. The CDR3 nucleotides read TGTGCCAGCGCCCCCCCCGAGCAGTACTTC. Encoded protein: CASAPPEQYF.

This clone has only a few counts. CDR3 sequence: CASSPGTGRTEAFF. DNA for the CDR3: TGCGCCAGCAGCCCGGGGACAGGGCGAACAGAAGCTTTCTTT. The chain recombines TRBV5-1 with TRBJ1-1, with 9 bases matching TRBD1. J lost 8 bases, V lost 4 bases, and 9 bases had no gene match. CDR3 length: 14 residues. Germline-derived CDR1 and CDR2 are SGHRS and YFSETQ.

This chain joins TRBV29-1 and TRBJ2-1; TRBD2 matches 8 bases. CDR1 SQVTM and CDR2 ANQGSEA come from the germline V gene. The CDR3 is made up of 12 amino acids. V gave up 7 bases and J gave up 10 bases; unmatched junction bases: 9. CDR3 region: CSALTTSAEQFF. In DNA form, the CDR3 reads TGCAGCGCCCTCACGACTAGCGCGGAGCAGTTCTTC.

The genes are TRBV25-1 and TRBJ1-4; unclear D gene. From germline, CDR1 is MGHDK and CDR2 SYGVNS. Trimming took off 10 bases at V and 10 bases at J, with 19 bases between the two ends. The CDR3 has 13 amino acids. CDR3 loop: CAIELPVLRKLFF. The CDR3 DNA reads TGTGCCATCGAGCTTCCCGTTTTGAGAAAACTGTTTTTT.

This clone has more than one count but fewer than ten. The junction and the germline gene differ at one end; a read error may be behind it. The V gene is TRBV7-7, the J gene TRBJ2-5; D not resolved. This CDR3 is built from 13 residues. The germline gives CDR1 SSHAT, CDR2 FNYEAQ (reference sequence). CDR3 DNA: TGTGCTAGCAGCTTTTCCAGGAGTGAGACCCAGTACTTC. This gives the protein CASSFSRSETQYF.

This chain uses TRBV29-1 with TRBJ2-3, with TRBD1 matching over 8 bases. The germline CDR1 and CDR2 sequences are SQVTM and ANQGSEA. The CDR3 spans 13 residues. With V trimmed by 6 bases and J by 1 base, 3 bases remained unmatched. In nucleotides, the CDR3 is TGCAGCGTCGCGACAGGGGGCACAGATACGCAGTATTTT. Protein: CSVATGGTDTQYF.

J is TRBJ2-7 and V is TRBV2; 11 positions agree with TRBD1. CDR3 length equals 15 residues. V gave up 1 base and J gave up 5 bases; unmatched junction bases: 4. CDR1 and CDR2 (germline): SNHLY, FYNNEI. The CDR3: CASSEGTGGWHEQYF. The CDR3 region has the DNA TGTGCCAGCAGTGAAGGGACAGGGGGCTGGCACGAGCAGTACTTC.

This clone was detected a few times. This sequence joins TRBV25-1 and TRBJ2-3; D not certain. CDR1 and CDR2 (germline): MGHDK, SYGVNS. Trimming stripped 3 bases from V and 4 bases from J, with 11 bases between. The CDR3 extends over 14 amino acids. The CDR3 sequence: CASSDSSGADTQYF. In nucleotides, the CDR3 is TGTGCCAGCAGTGACTCCTCTGGCGCAGATACGCAGTATTTT. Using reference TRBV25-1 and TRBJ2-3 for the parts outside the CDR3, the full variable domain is EADIYQTPRYLVIGTGKKITLECSQTMGHDKMYWYQQDPGMELHLIHYSYGVNSTEKGDLSSESTVSRIRTEHFPLTLESARPSHTSQYLCASSDSSGADTQYFGPGTRLTVL.

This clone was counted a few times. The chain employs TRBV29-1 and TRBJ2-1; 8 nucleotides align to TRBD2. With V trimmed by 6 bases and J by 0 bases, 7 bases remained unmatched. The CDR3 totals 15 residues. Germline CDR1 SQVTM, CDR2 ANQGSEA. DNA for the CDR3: TGCAGCGTACGTAGCGGGGAATACTCCTACAATGAGCAGTTCTTC. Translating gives CSVRSGEYSYNEQFF.

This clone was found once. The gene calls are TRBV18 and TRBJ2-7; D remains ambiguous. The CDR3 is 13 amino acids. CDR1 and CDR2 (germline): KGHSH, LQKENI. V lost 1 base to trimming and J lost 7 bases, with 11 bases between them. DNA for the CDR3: TGTGCCAGCTCACCACAGGCCACTGAAGAGCAGTACTTC. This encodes CASSPQATEEQYF.

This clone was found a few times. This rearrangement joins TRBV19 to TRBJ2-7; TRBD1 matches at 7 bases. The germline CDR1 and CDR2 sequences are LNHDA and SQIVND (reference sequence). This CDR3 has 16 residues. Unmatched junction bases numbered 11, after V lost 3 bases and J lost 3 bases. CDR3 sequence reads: CASSMSVTGLSYEQYF. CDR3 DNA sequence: TGTGCCAGTAGTATGAGTGTGACAGGGCTAAGCTACGAGCAGTACTTC. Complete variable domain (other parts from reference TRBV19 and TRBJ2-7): DGGITQSPKYLFRKEGQNVTLSCEQNLNHDAMYWYRQDPGQGLRLIYYSQIVNDFQKGDIAEGYSVSREKKESFPLTVTSAQKNPTAFYLCASSMSVTGLSYEQYFGPGTRLTVT.

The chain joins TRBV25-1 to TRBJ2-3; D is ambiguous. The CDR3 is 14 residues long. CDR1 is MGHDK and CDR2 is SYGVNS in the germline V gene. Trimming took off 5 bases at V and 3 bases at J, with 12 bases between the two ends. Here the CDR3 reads CASSSPERTDTQYF. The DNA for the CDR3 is TGTGCCAGCAGTTCACCAGAGAGAACAGATACGCAGTATTTT.